A few counts support the clone carrying this TCR beta chain. Its antigen is not known. As handled by the study authors: Between-group CDR3 differences, defined by clinicopathological status, yielded a distant-metastasis classifier for papillary thyroid cancer. TCRdb reprocessed the PCR reads via MiXCR. What appears here as the V and J calls and clone size reflects TCRdb's work, not the paper's. The data show some 19,000 clones, around 25% seen once. Germline V CDR1 and CDR2: LNHNV, YYDKDF (reference sequence). This CDR3 is built from 15 residues. With 3 bases clipped from V and 5 bases from J, the junction kept 3 bases outside the gene matches. The sample is drawn from a study of metastatic and nonmetastatic thyroid tumors. Study-level information: Comparison of repertoires was carried out across blood and tumor or nodule tissue from malignant and benign thyroid patients. Points from the study as a whole: In both blood and tumor samples, TCR beta diversity was reported significantly higher for malignant than benign nodules.

The entire patient cohort was treatment-naive prior to thyroid surgery. The chain has TRBV15 and TRBJ1-4, with TRBD1 identical over 10 bases. The sequencing input was blood. This receptor was obtained from a male donor with papillary thyroid cancer or a benign thyroid nodule (not recorded which). Some clones in this sample may be carry-over from other donors' samples. Written as DNA, the CDR3 is TGTGCCACCAGCAGTAAGACAGGGGGCAATGAAAAACTGTTTTTT. It is translated as CATSSKTGGNEKLFF. The full variable domain, rest sourced from reference TRBV15 and TRBJ1-4, is DAMVIQNPRYQVTQFGKPVTLSCSQTLNHNVMYWYQQKSSQAPKLLFHYYDKDFNNEADTPDNFQSRRPNTSFCFLDIRSPGLGDTAMYLCATSSKTGGNEKLFFGSGTQLSVL.